This T cell receptor (beta chain) emerged from a study of T cell repertoires in cytomegalovirus infection (dated by TCRdb to the late 2010s). Notes on the research overall: Donor HLA type was relevant to the analysis, as public TCR beta signatures indicated carriage of CMV infection together with the matching HLA type.

Trimming costs V 6 bases and J 5 bases, and their ends lie 11 bases apart. The CDR3 starts with the cysteine, ends with the phenylalanine, and has 13 residues. Only the CDR3 DNA stays, 39 bases, in frame from base 1. The run used an Illumina HiSeq 1500. TCRdb passed the public sequencing reads through fastp at Q25 and MiXCR, retaining productive beta sequences. CDR3 protein duplicates are merged, each entry listing the most common genes and DNA. For this sample there are more than 400,000 distinct CDR3 sequences; around 27% appear just once. The ten largest clones capture around 14% of the sample. This clonotype was found a few times. The specificity of this receptor is unknown. Nothing much larger sits one base from this clone, and base qualities are not available. Paper-wide results and their limitations: The ex vivo response was dominated by HLA-C-restricted CMV-specific TCR beta clonotypes, which also provided the single most frequent clonotype in two of eight donors. In both this cohort and an independent cohort of some 370 donors, the cumulative frequency of public TCR beta family members distinguished carriers of CMV infection plus the relevant HLA type.

The rearrangement joined TRBV12-3 or TRBV12-4 to TRBJ1-5; the D gene is unclear. The TCR sequence derives from a human donor in good health (CMV status not recorded). Some clones in this sample may be carry-over from other donors' samples. Material: PBMCs. The CDR3 region: CASRKRVDQPQHF. The base sequence is TGTGCCAGCAGAAAAAGGGTGGATCAGCCCCAGCATTTT.